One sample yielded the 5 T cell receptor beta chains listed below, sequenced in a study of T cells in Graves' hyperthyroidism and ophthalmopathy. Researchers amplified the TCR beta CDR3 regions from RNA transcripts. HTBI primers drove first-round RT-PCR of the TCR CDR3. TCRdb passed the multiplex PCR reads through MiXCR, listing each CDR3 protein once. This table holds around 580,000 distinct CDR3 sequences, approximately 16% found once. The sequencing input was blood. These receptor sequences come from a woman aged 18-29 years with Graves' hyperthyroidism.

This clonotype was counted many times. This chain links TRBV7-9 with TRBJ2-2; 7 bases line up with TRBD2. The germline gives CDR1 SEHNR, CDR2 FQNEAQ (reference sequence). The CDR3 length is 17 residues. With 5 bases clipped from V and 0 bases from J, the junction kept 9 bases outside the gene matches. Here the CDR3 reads CASSRPNAGANTGELFF. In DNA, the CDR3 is TGTGCCAGCAGCCGCCCTAACGCGGGAGCGAACACCGGGGAGCTGTTTTTT.

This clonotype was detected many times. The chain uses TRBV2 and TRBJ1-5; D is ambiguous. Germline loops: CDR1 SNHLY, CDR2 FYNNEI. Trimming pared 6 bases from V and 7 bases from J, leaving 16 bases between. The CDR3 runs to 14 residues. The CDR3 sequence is CASSPATSGQPQHF. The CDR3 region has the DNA TGTGCCAGCAGCCCAGCTACTAGCGGGCAGCCCCAGCATTTT.

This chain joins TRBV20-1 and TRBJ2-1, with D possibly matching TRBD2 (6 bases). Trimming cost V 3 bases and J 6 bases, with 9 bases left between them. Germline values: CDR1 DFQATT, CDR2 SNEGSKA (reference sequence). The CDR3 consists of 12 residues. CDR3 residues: CSARRGANEQFF. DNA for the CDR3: TGCAGTGCTAGGCGGGGAGCCAATGAGCAGTTCTTC.

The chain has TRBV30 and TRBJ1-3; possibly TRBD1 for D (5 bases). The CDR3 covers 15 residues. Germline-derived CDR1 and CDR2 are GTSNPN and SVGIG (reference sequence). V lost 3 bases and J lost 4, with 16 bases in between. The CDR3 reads CAWRDISKLGNTIYF. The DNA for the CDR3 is TGTGCCTGGAGGGACATCTCGAAACTAGGAAACACCATATATTTT.

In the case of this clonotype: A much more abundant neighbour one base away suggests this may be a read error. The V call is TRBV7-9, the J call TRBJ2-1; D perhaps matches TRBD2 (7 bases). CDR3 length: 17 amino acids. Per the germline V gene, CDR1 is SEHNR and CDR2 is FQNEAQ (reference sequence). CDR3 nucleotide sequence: TGTGCCAGCAGCCCCACGCGTGGGGGGGCAGCTTACAATGGGCAGTTCTTC. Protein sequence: CASSPTRGGAAYNGQFF.